Listed below are T cell receptor beta chains from one sample, sequenced in a study of CD8 T cells in ankylosing spondylitis. TCRdb reprocessed the 5' RACE reads via MiXCR and lists one record per CDR3 protein. The table has 150,000 to 200,000 distinct CDR3 sequences, 9.8% seen once; the top ten hold more than 13%. Sequenced material: blood, either unsorted or a sorted T cell fraction (not recorded which). The receptors stem from a female donor with ankylosing spondylitis or in good health (not recorded which). Each CDR3 is given with its conserved first and last residue. Each record gives: D gene, clone size, V gene, J gene, CDR3 DNA, CDR3 protein. The D gene is left open where the match is weak. The size entry is marked missing in some rows and otherwise reads once, few, many or a size class.

-	-	TRBV5-1	TRBJ2-3	TGCGCCAGCAGCTTGGGGGTGACAGAGCCCACAGATACGCAGTATTTT	CASSLGVTEPTDTQYF
TRBD2	few	TRBV4-1	TRBJ2-1	TGCGCCAGCAGCCGGGACGTCGCGGGAGGGAGCAATGAGCAGTTCTTC	CASSRDVAGGSNEQFF
-	few	TRBV24-1	TRBJ2-1	TGTGCCACCAGTGATTTCGCGGGGCCTAGTAATGAGCAGTTCTTC	CATSDFAGPSNEQFF
TRBD2	once	TRBV20-1	TRBJ2-1	TGCAGTGCCAGAGGCCCTAGCGGGCTCTACAATGAGCAGTTCTTC	CSARGPSGLYNEQFF
-	-	TRBV20-1	TRBJ2-1	TGCAGTGCTGGTCCCGCGACTAGTAGCTACAATGAGCAGTTCTTC	CSAGPATSSYNEQFF
-	many	TRBV9	TRBJ2-1	TGTGCCAGCAGCGTGGAACAGGGCAATGAGCAGTTCTTC	CASSVEQGNEQFF
TRBD1	many	TRBV5-6	TRBJ1-5	TGTGCCAGCAGCTTGGGGACAGGAACAGGTCAGCCCCAGCATTTT	CASSLGTGTGQPQHF
TRBD2	few	TRBV5-1	TRBJ2-7	TGCGCCAGCAGCTTGGGGCTAGCGGTCTACGAGCAGTACTTC	CASSLGLAVYEQYF
-	many	TRBV24-1	TRBJ2-1	TGTGCCACCAGTGATTCGTACTCAGATCCCCATGAGCAGTTCTTC	CATSDSYSDPHEQFF
TRBD1	-	TRBV7-9	TRBJ1-1	TGTGCCAGCAGCAGCAAACAGGGGAGGACTGAAGCTTTCTTT	CASSSKQGRTEAFF
TRBD2	-	TRBV20-1	TRBJ2-1	TGCAGTGCTAGTACTAGCGGGAGCCGGAATGAGCAGTTCTTC	CSASTSGSRNEQFF
TRBD2	-	TRBV5-1	TRBJ2-2	TGCGCCAGCCTACTAGCGGACGGGGAGCTGTTTTTT	CASLLADGELFF
-	-	TRBV9	TRBJ2-1	TGTGCCAGCAGCAAGGTCTCGAGTGATGAGCAGTTCTTC	CASSKVSSDEQFF
TRBD1	few	TRBV7-9	TRBJ1-1	TGTGCCAGCAGCTCACCCGGGACAGCCGTTGAAGCTTTCTTT	CASSSPGTAVEAFF
-	many	TRBV5-6	TRBJ2-1	TGTGCCAGCAGCTTGGGGGGGTCCTACAATGAGCAGTTCTTC	CASSLGGSYNEQFF
-	few	TRBV9	TRBJ1-5	TGTGCCAGCAGCGTAGACGGGGGCGGGAATCAGCCCCAGCATTTT	CASSVDGGGNQPQHF
TRBD1	-	TRBV9	TRBJ1-2	TGTGCCAGCAGCGTAAGTGGGACAGCCTATGGCTACACCTTC	CASSVSGTAYGYTF
-	few	TRBV29-1	TRBJ1-1	TGCAGCGTTGACACGCTGCTTGAAGCTTTCTTT	CSVDTLLEAFF
-	few	TRBV14	TRBJ2-5	TGTGCCAGCAGCCAAGAGAGGGTGGGACAAGAGACCCAGTACTTC	CASSQERVGQETQYF
TRBD2	few	TRBV5-1	TRBJ2-1	TGCGCCACCACTATAGCGGGAGGCAGCAATGAGCAGTTCTTC	CATTIAGGSNEQFF
-	few	TRBV20-1	TRBJ2-7	TGCAGTGCCCCCAGGCGCACCACCGTCGAGCAGTACTTC	CSAPRRTTVEQYF
-	many	TRBV5-1	TRBJ2-1	TGCGCCACCGGCGGTGGAGACCAACACAATGAGCAGTTCTTC	CATGGGDQHNEQFF
-	-	TRBV5-6	TRBJ2-1	TGTGCCAGCAGCATTTGGGAGAACCGGTACAATGAGCAGTTCTTC	CASSIWENRYNEQFF
-	once	TRBV7-6	TRBJ2-7	TGTGCCAGCAGCTTTCAAGGCGAGCAGTACTTC	CASSFQGEQYF
TRBD2	many	TRBV11-2	TRBJ2-3	TGTGCCAGCAGCTTAGATCCAGCGGGAGGGCCGGGAGATACGCAGTATTTT	CASSLDPAGGPGDTQYF
-	few	TRBV6-1	TRBJ1-1	TGTGCCACGGCTCCTAACAGGTACACTGAAGCTTTCTTT	CATAPNRYTEAFF
-	-	TRBV9	TRBJ2-1	TGTGCCAGCAGCGTAGAGAAAGGCTCCTACAATGAGCAGTTCTTC	CASSVEKGSYNEQFF
-	-	TRBV25-1	TRBJ2-1	TGTGCCAGCCGCACTACCAATGAGCAGTTCTTC	CASRTTNEQFF
-	few	TRBV6-5	TRBJ2-1	TGTGCCAGCAGTTGGGACACCGGCGGGGAGAATGAGCAGTTCTTC	CASSWDTGGENEQFF
-	many	TRBV6-2/TRBV6-3	TRBJ1-5	TGTGCCAGCAGTCTATGGGCAGGTCAGCCCCAGCATTTT	CASSLWAGQPQHF
TRBD1	many	TRBV12-3/TRBV12-4	TRBJ2-5	TGTGCCAGCAGTTTAAGGGGACAGAAAGAGACCCAGTACTTC	CASSLRGQKETQYF
-	many	TRBV4-1	TRBJ2-7	TGCGCCAGCAGCCAAGGGTCAGCCTACGAGCAGTACTTC	CASSQGSAYEQYF
-	few	TRBV2	TRBJ2-6	TGTGCCAGCAGTGATAGAAGCTCTGGGGCCAACGTCCTGACTTTC	CASSDRSSGANVLTF
-	few	TRBV7-9	TRBJ2-1	TGTGCCAGCAGCTTAGTTGGAGAAAGGGAGTTCTTC	CASSLVGEREFF
-	-	TRBV12-3/TRBV12-4	TRBJ2-3	TGTGCCAGCAGTTTAGCGCTAAGGACAGATACGCAGTATTTT	CASSLALRTDTQYF
-	many	TRBV7-2	TRBJ2-7	TGTGCCAGCAGCTCCTACTCTATCGGGACCCTAAACTACGAGCAGTACTTC	CASSSYSIGTLNYEQYF
TRBD1	few	TRBV2	TRBJ2-7	TGTGCCAGCAGAGACGGGACAGGGGTGATGAACGAGCAGTACTTC	CASRDGTGVMNEQYF
TRBD1	-	TRBV29-1	TRBJ2-5	TGCAGCGTTGGAGGGGGCAATCGGGAGACCCAGTACTTC	CSVGGGNRETQYF
-	many	TRBV12-3/TRBV12-4	TRBJ1-5	TGTGCCAGCAGCGGGGGGCCGGGACAGCCCCAGCATTTT	CASSGGPGQPQHF
-	-	TRBV11-2	TRBJ2-1	TGTGCCAGCACCCTGGTTTACAATGAGCAGTTCTTC	CASTLVYNEQFF
-	-	TRBV7-2	TRBJ2-3	TGTGCCAGCAGGCGGGGAGAGGCAGATACGCAGTATTTT	CASRRGEADTQYF
-	few	TRBV6-5	TRBJ2-3	TGTGCCAGCAGTTACTATCGGGCCTCCACAGATACGCAGTATTTT	CASSYYRASTDTQYF
TRBD2	-	TRBV13	TRBJ2-7	TGTGCCAGCAGCCCGGGACTAGCGGGACGCTCCTACGAGCAGTACTTC	CASSPGLAGRSYEQYF
TRBD2	-	TRBV7-2	TRBJ2-3	TGTGCCAGCAGCGCACTAGCGGGAGGGGGGGATACGCAGTATTTT	CASSALAGGGDTQYF
-	few	TRBV7-9	TRBJ2-7	TGTGCCAGCAGCCCATCCCTGGACAGAGCCTACGAGCAGTACTTC	CASSPSLDRAYEQYF
TRBD1	-	TRBV11-3	TRBJ2-1	TGTGCCAGCAGCTCCCGGGACAGGGCTGCCAATGAGCAGTTCTTC	CASSSRDRAANEQFF
-	few	TRBV7-8	TRBJ2-5	TGTGCCAGCAGCTTAGACGCCAGCACTGGGATGCTCCAAGAGACCCAGTACTTC	CASSLDASTGMLQETQYF
TRBD2	once	TRBV12-3/TRBV12-4	TRBJ2-3	TGTGCCAGCAGCTGGGGGACTAGCTTGGCAGATAGGCAGTATTTT	CASSWGTSLADRQYF
TRBD2	many	TRBV4-3	TRBJ2-1	TGCGCCAGCAGCACGGGAGGGGAGCAGTTCTTC	CASSTGGEQFF
-	many	TRBV27	TRBJ2-1	TGTGCCAGTCACAGAGCGGCCGGGGCCTACAATGAGCAGTTCTTC	CASHRAAGAYNEQFF
-	-	TRBV5-6	TRBJ2-3	TGTGCCAGCAGCTGGGGGGACCGCACAGATACGCAGTATTTT	CASSWGDRTDTQYF
-	many	TRBV9	TRBJ1-2	TGTGCCAGCAGCGCCGTCCCCCCCTCTGGCTACACCTTC	CASSAVPPSGYTF
TRBD2	-	TRBV7-2	TRBJ2-3	TGTGCCAGCAGCTCCCTGACTAGCGGGAGGGTGGATACGCAGTATTTT	CASSSLTSGRVDTQYF